These 24 T cell receptor beta chains originate from one sample sequenced in a study of OX40 agonist ivuxolimab in advanced cancers. Sequencing used immunoSEQ multiplex PCR; TCRdb keeps in-frame clones, though not all of them. Of tens of thousands of clones listed, roughly 78% are singletons. The source material was CD4+ or CD8+ T cells sorted from blood, sampled in a trial of the OX40 agonist ivuxolimab. These receptors all come from an adult with an advanced solid tumor such as melanoma, head and neck, liver or kidney cancer.

The chain couples TRBV4-1 to TRBJ1-2; D is unresolved. This CDR3 spans 14 amino acids. Trimming pared 0 bases from V and 1 base from J, leaving 6 bases between. The germline V gene encodes CDR1 MGHRA and CDR2 YSYEKL. This CDR3 reads CASSQDLGNYGYTF. CDR3 nucleotides: TGCGCCAGCAGCCAAGATCTGGGTAACTATGGCTACACCTTC.

This sequence joins TRBV18 and TRBJ2-1; a weak D match, TRBD1 (6 bases). The CDR3 has 15 residues. Trimming removed 1 base from V and 6 bases from J, with 13 bases in between. Per the germline V gene, CDR1 is KGHSH and CDR2 is LQKENI. CDR3 amino acids: CASSPRGGRGNEQFF. The CDR3 bases are TGTGCCAGCTCACCACGAGGGGGAAGGGGCAATGAGCAGTTCTTC.

This chain joins TRBV7-8 and TRBJ2-7; 10 bases map to TRBD1. This CDR3 region has 19 residues. Germline V gene lookup returns CDR1 SGHVS and CDR2 FQNEAQ. With V trimmed by 0 bases and J by 1 base, 12 bases remained unmatched. CDR3 protein: CASSLAISGGTGASYEQYF. The CDR3 region has the DNA TGTGCCAGCAGCTTAGCGATCAGTGGGGGGACAGGGGCTTCCTACGAGCAGTACTTC.

This sequence joins TRBV5-1 and TRBJ1-1, with TRBD1 matching over 7 bases. Per the germline V gene, CDR1 is SGHRS and CDR2 is YFSETQ. The CDR3 is made up of 13 amino acids. Losses at the gene ends were 5 bases for V and 3 bases for J; bases not matched to a gene: 4. The CDR3 sequence: CASRTGKDTEAFF. The CDR3, as DNA: TGCGCCAGCAGGACAGGGAAAGACACTGAAGCTTTCTTT.

This clone was found a few times. The chain combines TRBV18 with TRBJ1-2; 9 bases map to TRBD1. Looked up from germline, CDR1 is KGHSH and CDR2 is LQKENI. The CDR3 length is 12 residues. The V and J ends lost 6 bases and 8 bases, in that order; junction bases with no gene match: 4. Here the CDR3 reads CASSRGQGGYTF. Written as DNA, the CDR3 is TGTGCCAGCTCCCGCGGACAGGGGGGCTACACCTTC.

The V gene is TRBV2, the J gene TRBJ2-2; no reliable D call. Germline V gene lookup returns CDR1 SNHLY and CDR2 FYNNEI. V dropped 8 bases and J dropped 1 base, with 14 bases sitting between them. The CDR3 extends over 15 amino acids. The chain's CDR3 is CASSLETGNTGELFF. The CDR3, as DNA: TGTGCCAGCTCCCTCGAGACGGGGAACACCGGGGAGCTGTTTTTT.

The V and J genes are TRBV7-2 and TRBJ1-2, with D possibly matching TRBD1 (5 bases). The CDR3 has 14 residues. The V end lost 0 bases, the J end lost 4 bases, and 9 bases lay between the germline ends. CDR1 is SGHTA and CDR2 is FQGNSA in the germline V gene. This chain's CDR3 is CASSLALGGYGYTF. The CDR3 bases are TGTGCCAGCAGCTTAGCCTTGGGGGGCTATGGCTACACCTTC.

The chain's CDR3 is CASDPDQPQHF. The DNA for the CDR3 is TGTGCCAGCGATCCTGATCAGCCCCAGCATTTT. This sequence joins TRBV6-6 and TRBJ1-5; no clear D gene. The V gene lost 8 bases and the J gene lost 5 bases, with 7 bases spanning the gap. The CDR3 loop spans 11 amino acids. Germline V gene data show CDR1 as MNHNY and CDR2 as SVGAGI (reference sequence).

The chain employs TRBV6-5 and TRBJ2-7; 7 bases are a match to TRBD2. Germline CDR1 reads MNHEY; CDR2 reads SVGAGI. The CDR3 has 14 amino acids. V shed 5 bases, J shed 9 bases, and the junction held 13 bases outside the gene matches. The CDR3: CASSRRDYTGGQYF. The CDR3 DNA is TGTGCCAGCAGTCGTCGGGACTACACGGGCGGGCAGTACTTC.

This clone was counted only a few times. J is TRBJ2-5 and V is TRBV2; 7 bases map to TRBD1. V was clipped by 3 bases and J by 5 bases; unmatched bases: 9. Germline CDR1 and CDR2: SNHLY and FYNNEI. The CDR3 has 15 amino acids. CDR3 residues: CASSDPAGGGETQYF. CDR3 nucleotides: TGTGCCAGCAGTGACCCGGCAGGGGGTGGGGAGACCCAGTACTTC.

Comment on this clone: The junction differs from germline at one of its ends, possibly a read error. The chain links TRBV7-2 to TRBJ2-1; D gene unclear. Per the germline V gene, CDR1 is SGHTA and CDR2 is FQGNSA. This CDR3 contains 12 residues. CDR3 loop: CASSLEWRHQLF. CDR3 nucleotides: TGTGCCAGCAGCTTAGAGTGGAGACACCAACTCTTC.

The CDR3, as DNA: TGTGCCAGTGACCGGACAGGGCCGCTAGCGTCGAGGGTATCCTCCTATAATTCACCCCTCCACTTT. It is translated as CASDRTGPLASRVSSYNSPLHF. The chain uses TRBV27 and TRBJ1-6; TRBD1 aligns across 8 bases. The junction had 25 bases not matched to a gene; V was cut back by 9 bases and J by 0 bases. Germline V gives CDR1 MNHEY, CDR2 SMNVEV (reference sequence). The CDR3 is 22 amino acids.

The chain employs TRBV5-6 and TRBJ2-3; tentatively, D is TRBD1 (5 bases). This CDR3 has 13 amino acids. V shed 7 bases and J shed 0 bases, with 9 bases lying between them. From germline, CDR1 is SGHDT and CDR2 YYEEEE. The chain's CDR3 is CASRRQSTDTQYF. The CDR3 coding sequence is TGTGCCAGCCGCCGACAGAGCACAGATACGCAGTATTTT. The whole variable domain, remainder taken from reference TRBV5-6 and TRBJ2-3, is DAGVTQSPTHLIKTRGQQVTLRCSPKSGHDTVSWYQQALGQGPQFIFQYYEEEERQRGNFPDRFSGHQFPNYSSELNVNALLLGDSALYLCASRRQSTDTQYFGPGTRLTVL.

V gene TRBV6-1 combines with J gene TRBJ2-2, with D possibly matching TRBD1 (5 bases). Per germline, CDR1 MNHNS and CDR2 SASEGT. Trimming left V 3 bases short and J 8 bases short, with 10 bases between. The CDR3 has 13 residues. Here the CDR3 reads CASSEQGEGELFF. Written as DNA, the CDR3 is TGTGCCAGCAGTGAGCAGGGTGAAGGGGAGCTGTTTTTT.

This chain uses TRBV6-1 with TRBJ2-7; TRBD1 is a possible D gene (6 bases). Deletions cut 7 bases from V and 4 bases from J, with 14 bases between. The length of the CDR3 is 13 residues. The germline gives CDR1 MNHNS, CDR2 SASEGT. The CDR3 is CASNTGMEYEQYF. DNA for the CDR3: TGTGCCAGCAATACAGGGATGGAATACGAGCAGTACTTC.

The chain combines TRBV7-9 with TRBJ1-1; D gene ambiguous. CDR1 is SEHNR and CDR2 is FQNEAQ in the germline V gene (reference sequence). Trimming took off 3 bases at V and 1 base at J, with 6 bases between the two ends. The CDR3 is made up of 13 amino acids. The CDR3 sequence is CASSFSGNTEAFF. In DNA, the CDR3 is TGTGCCAGCAGCTTTTCGGGGAACACTGAAGCTTTCTTT. The full variable domain, in which reference TRBV7-9 and TRBJ1-1 provide the parts outside the CDR3, is DTGVSQNPRHKITKRGQNVTFRCDPISEHNRLYWYRQTLGQGPEFLTYFQNEAQLEKSRLLSDRFSAERPKGSFSTLEIQRTEQGDSAMYLCASSFSGNTEAFFGQGTRLTVV.

This chain joins TRBV10-3 and TRBJ2-3, with 10 nucleotides matching TRBD2. The V and J ends lost 8 bases and 5 bases, in that order; junction bases with no gene match: 7. This CDR3 comprises 14 residues. Per germline, CDR1 ENHRY and CDR2 SYGVKD. Here the CDR3 DNA reads TGTGCCATCGGGCTAGCGGGAGAGAGAGATACGCAGTATTTT. Its translation is CAIGLAGERDTQYF.

The chain has TRBV11-2 and TRBJ2-2; maybe TRBD2 (5 bases). Trimming took 7 bases from V and 6 from J, leaving 15 bases between them. Germline loops: CDR1 SGHAT, CDR2 FQNNGV. This CDR3 contains 14 residues. The CDR3 DNA reads as TGTGCCAGCACCACATACGGGGTAGCCGGGGAGCTGTTTTTT. Its protein is CASTTYGVAGELFF.

This chain joins TRBV5-6 and TRBJ2-7; 10 bases match TRBD1. CDR1 is SGHDT, CDR2 YYEEEE, per germline. J was trimmed by 6 bases and V by 1 base; bases with no gene match: 1. The CDR3 is 13 residues long. The chain's CDR3 is CASSLWTGGEQYF. CDR3 nucleotides: TGTGCCAGCAGCTTGTGGACAGGGGGCGAGCAGTACTTC.

The chain employs TRBV4-1 and TRBJ1-1; perhaps TRBD1 as D (5 bases). Germline V gives CDR1 MGHRA, CDR2 YSYEKL. V dropped 4 bases and J dropped 1 base, with 13 bases sitting between them. This CDR3 is built from 15 residues. The CDR3 sequence is CASSPADRGNTEAFF. CDR3 nucleotide sequence: TGCGCCAGCAGCCCAGCAGATAGGGGGAACACTGAAGCTTTCTTT.

The chain employs TRBV5-6 and TRBJ2-7, with TRBD2 matching over 11 bases. The CDR3 has 15 amino acids. Germline V gives CDR1 SGHDT, CDR2 YYEEEE. The V gene end was trimmed by 0 bases and the J gene end by 4 bases; junction bases not matched to a gene: 3. Here the CDR3 reads CASSLGSSGRYEQYF. As DNA, the CDR3 is TGTGCCAGCAGCTTGGGGTCTAGCGGGAGGTACGAGCAGTACTTC.

This sequence joins TRBV7-9 and TRBJ1-1, with D unresolved. CDR1 and CDR2 (germline): SEHNR, FQNEAQ (reference sequence). The CDR3 extends over 11 amino acids. The V and J ends lost 2 bases and 6 bases respectively, with 4 bases between them. The CDR3, as DNA: TGTGCCAGCAGCTTACTATCTGAAGCTTTCTTT. Its translation is CASSLLSEAFF.

In its sample, this clone was seen once. V is TRBV27 and J is TRBJ2-7; D possibly corresponds to TRBD1 (5 bases). CDR3 size: 15 residues. Germline V gene data show CDR1 as MNHEY and CDR2 as SMNVEV (reference sequence). Between the trimmed V and J ends, which lost 2 bases and 3 bases, there was a span of 14 bases. The CDR3 loop is CASSLTTRADYEQYF. CDR3 coding DNA: TGTGCCAGCAGTTTAACCACCAGGGCCGACTACGAGCAGTACTTC.

The V gene is TRBV7-9, the J gene TRBJ2-5; 11 nucleotides line up with TRBD2. This CDR3 has 17 residues. The germline V gene has CDR1 SEHNR and CDR2 FQNEAQ (reference sequence). J was trimmed by 11 bases and V by 0 bases; bases with no gene match: 14. The CDR3 nucleotides read TGTGCCAGCAGCTTAGCGCGAGGTAGCGGGAGGGCCGATCGTCAGTACTTC. It yields the protein CASSLARGSGRADRQYF.